This T cell receptor (beta chain) was recorded in a study of T cells in Graves' hyperthyroidism and ophthalmopathy. This clonotype was seen at least ten times. With V trimmed by 1 base and J by 9 bases, 13 bases remained unmatched. The germline V gene encodes CDR1 SEHNR and CDR2 FQNEAQ (reference sequence). The CDR3 spans 17 residues. TCR beta CDR3 region amplification was performed from RNA transcripts. TCR CDR3 underwent first-round RT-PCR with the HTBI primer set. MiXCR was run by TCRdb on the multiplex PCR reads, yielding one entry per CDR3 protein. The data show 600,000 to 900,000 distinct CDR3 sequences, less than 20% seen once.

This clonotype was obtained from a man aged 18 to 30 with Graves' hyperthyroidism. The chain is built from TRBV7-9 and TRBJ2-1; 9 bases agree with TRBD2. The sequencing sample was made of blood. CDR3 in DNA: TGTGCCAGCAGCTTAGAGGCAGGGACTAGCCTCGGGGGTGAGCAGTTCTTC. Protein: CASSLEAGTSLGGEQFF. The entire variable domain, with the rest obtained from reference TRBV7-9 and TRBJ2-1, is as follows: DTGVSQNPRHKITKRGQNVTFRCDPISEHNRLYWYRQTLGQGPEFLTYFQNEAQLEKSRLLSDRFSAERPKGSFSTLEIQRTEQGDSAMYLCASSLEAGTSLGGEQFFGPGTRLTVL.